A selection of T cell receptor beta chains follows, all from one sample in a study of blood T cell repertoires in COVID-19. TCRdb's table, derived via immunoSEQ multiplex PCR, lists solely in-frame clones and lacks some. The top ten clones hold 7.9% of a sample with 120,000 or so clones, approximately 71% of them seen once. Input material: peripheral blood. Receptors were obtained from a human donor in a cohort sampled during active COVID-19. Both conserved end residues are part of each CDR3. The D gene is left open where the match is weak. Where a row states a size, it is once, few, many or the class of an expanded clone; other rows omit it.

d_gene: TRBD1; j_gene: TRBJ1-5; abundance: NA; v_gene: TRBV6-6; CDR3aa: CASEGQLNQPQHF; CDR3nt: TGTGCCAGCGAGGGACAGCTCAATCAGCCCCAGCATTTT
d_gene: NA; j_gene: TRBJ1-6; abundance: once; v_gene: TRBV30; CDR3aa: CAWSVGVRSPLHF; CDR3nt: TGTGCCTGGAGTGTCGGGGTCAGATCACCCCTCCACTTT
d_gene: NA; j_gene: TRBJ2-2; abundance: NA; v_gene: TRBV27; CDR3aa: CASSPTGYGTGELFF; CDR3nt: TGTGCCAGCAGCCCCACGGGGTATGGCACCGGGGAGCTGTTTTTT
d_gene: TRBD1; j_gene: TRBJ2-3; abundance: NA; v_gene: TRBV11-2; CDR3aa: CASRRQGASTDTQYF; CDR3nt: TGTGCCAGCAGGCGACAGGGGGCGAGCACAGATACGCAGTATTTT
d_gene: TRBD2; j_gene: TRBJ2-1; abundance: NA; v_gene: TRBV7-8; CDR3aa: CASRVVAGGRSSYNEQFF; CDR3nt: TGTGCCAGCAGGGTGGTAGCGGGGGGGCGTAGCTCCTACAATGAGCAGTTCTTC
d_gene: NA; j_gene: TRBJ2-7; abundance: NA; v_gene: TRBV12-3/TRBV12-4; CDR3aa: CASTPSLRGEQYF; CDR3nt: TGTGCCAGCACCCCCTCCCTACGAGGCGAGCAGTACTTC
d_gene: NA; j_gene: TRBJ2-1; abundance: NA; v_gene: TRBV29-1; CDR3aa: CSVPDNEQFF; CDR3nt: TGCAGCGTTCCGGACAATGAGCAGTTCTTC
d_gene: NA; j_gene: TRBJ1-2; abundance: NA; v_gene: TRBV7-9; CDR3aa: CASSYGQRGEGYTF; CDR3nt: TGTGCCAGCAGCTACGGACAGCGAGGGGAAGGCTACACCTTC
d_gene: TRBD1; j_gene: TRBJ1-4; abundance: NA; v_gene: TRBV28; CDR3aa: CASSPQGAANEKLFF; CDR3nt: TGTGCCAGCAGTCCTCAGGGGGCGGCGAATGAAAAACTGTTTTTT
d_gene: NA; j_gene: TRBJ1-1; abundance: NA; v_gene: TRBV24-1; CDR3aa: CATREGTEAFF; CDR3nt: TGTGCCACCAGGGAGGGCACTGAAGCTTTCTTT
d_gene: TRBD2; j_gene: TRBJ2-7; abundance: NA; v_gene: TRBV7-9; CDR3aa: CASSEGLAGGEQYF; CDR3nt: TGTGCCAGCAGCGAAGGACTAGCGGGAGGTGAGCAGTACTTC
d_gene: TRBD1; j_gene: TRBJ2-7; abundance: NA; v_gene: TRBV3-1/TRBV3-2; CDR3aa: CASSQGTGVDEQYF; CDR3nt: TGTGCCAGCAGCCAAGGGACAGGGGTGGACGAGCAGTACTTC
d_gene: NA; j_gene: TRBJ2-5; abundance: NA; v_gene: TRBV29-1; CDR3aa: CSGGGTDQETQYF; CDR3nt: TGCAGCGGAGGAGGGACAGACCAAGAGACCCAGTACTTC
d_gene: TRBD1; j_gene: TRBJ1-2; abundance: NA; v_gene: TRBV10-2; CDR3aa: CASTGQGLDGYTF; CDR3nt: TGCGCCAGCACCGGACAGGGATTGGATGGCTACACCTTC
d_gene: NA; j_gene: TRBJ1-1; abundance: NA; v_gene: TRBV29-1; CDR3aa: CSVDRGSTEAFF; CDR3nt: TGCAGCGTTGACCGCGGGAGCACTGAAGCTTTCTTT
d_gene: TRBD1; j_gene: TRBJ1-2; abundance: NA; v_gene: TRBV12-3/TRBV12-4; CDR3aa: CASSLGQGDYTF; CDR3nt: TGTGCCAGCAGTTTAGGACAGGGAGACTACACCTTC
d_gene: NA; j_gene: TRBJ1-5; abundance: NA; v_gene: TRBV7-2; CDR3aa: CASSLDSGVNQPQHF; CDR3nt: TGTGCCAGCAGCTTAGATTCAGGGGTCAATCAGCCCCAGCATTTT
d_gene: NA; j_gene: TRBJ1-5; abundance: NA; v_gene: TRBV28; CDR3aa: CASSLGLIGFNQPQHF; CDR3nt: TGTGCCAGCAGTTTGGGTCTGATCGGGTTCAATCAGCCCCAGCATTTT
d_gene: TRBD1; j_gene: TRBJ1-4; abundance: NA; v_gene: TRBV5-6; CDR3aa: CASSLAGDRGEKLFF; CDR3nt: TGTGCCAGCAGCTTGGCCGGAGACAGGGGTGAAAAACTGTTTTTT
d_gene: NA; j_gene: TRBJ2-1; abundance: NA; v_gene: TRBV14; CDR3aa: CASSPLGDYNEQFF; CDR3nt: TGTGCCAGCAGCCCCCTGGGAGACTACAATGAGCAGTTCTTC
d_gene: NA; j_gene: TRBJ1-1; abundance: NA; v_gene: TRBV13; CDR3aa: CASCFSGTEAFF; CDR3nt: TGTGCCAGCTGCTTCAGTGGCACTGAAGCTTTCTTT
d_gene: TRBD1; j_gene: TRBJ2-7; abundance: few; v_gene: TRBV6-6; CDR3aa: CASRGQGSYEQYF; CDR3nt: TGTGCCAGCAGGGGACAGGGCTCCTACGAGCAGTACTTC
d_gene: NA; j_gene: TRBJ1-3; abundance: few; v_gene: TRBV19; CDR3aa: CASSGLQSSGNTIYF; CDR3nt: TGTGCCAGTAGTGGGCTCCAGAGCTCTGGAAACACCATATATTTT
d_gene: TRBD2; j_gene: TRBJ2-3; abundance: NA; v_gene: TRBV10-3; CDR3aa: CAIRPSTSGGAEGTQYF; CDR3nt: TGTGCCATCAGACCGTCAACTAGCGGGGGGGCCGAGGGGACGCAGTATTTT
d_gene: TRBD1; j_gene: TRBJ2-7; abundance: NA; v_gene: TRBV5-4; CDR3aa: CASSLGQGREQYF; CDR3nt: TGTGCCAGCAGCTTGGGACAGGGGCGCGAGCAGTACTTC
d_gene: NA; j_gene: TRBJ1-1; abundance: few; v_gene: TRBV19; CDR3aa: CASRDSFRDTEAFF; CDR3nt: TGTGCCAGTAGAGACTCATTCAGAGACACTGAAGCTTTCTTT
d_gene: TRBD1; j_gene: TRBJ1-1; abundance: few; v_gene: TRBV6-2/TRBV6-3; CDR3aa: CASSYGTGNTEAFF; CDR3nt: TGTGCCAGCAGTTATGGGACAGGGAACACTGAAGCTTTCTTT
d_gene: TRBD2; j_gene: TRBJ2-7; abundance: NA; v_gene: TRBV7-9; CDR3aa: CASSSDSLAGPSYEQYF; CDR3nt: TGTGCCAGCAGCTCCGACTCACTAGCGGGCCCCTCCTACGAGCAGTACTTC
d_gene: TRBD2; j_gene: TRBJ2-2; abundance: NA; v_gene: TRBV4-2; CDR3aa: CASSQEKTSFTGELFF; CDR3nt: TGTGCCAGCAGCCAAGAAAAGACTAGCTTCACCGGGGAGCTGTTTTTT
d_gene: NA; j_gene: TRBJ1-2; abundance: NA; v_gene: TRBV5-1; CDR3aa: CASSTDGGGGYTF; CDR3nt: TGCGCCAGCAGCACGGACGGGGGTGGCGGCTACACCTTC
d_gene: TRBD2; j_gene: TRBJ2-1; abundance: NA; v_gene: TRBV2; CDR3aa: CATKLAADGSNEQFF; CDR3nt: TGTGCCACCAAACTAGCGGCCGACGGGAGCAATGAGCAGTTCTTC
d_gene: TRBD1; j_gene: TRBJ1-1; abundance: few; v_gene: TRBV6-6; CDR3aa: CASIRDRANTEAFF; CDR3nt: TGTGCCAGCATTAGGGACAGGGCGAACACTGAAGCTTTCTTT
d_gene: TRBD2; j_gene: TRBJ2-7; abundance: many; v_gene: TRBV11-2; CDR3aa: CASSPGLAGGSSYEQYF; CDR3nt: TGTGCCAGCAGCCCTGGACTAGCGGGCGGGTCCTCCTACGAGCAGTACTTC
d_gene: NA; j_gene: TRBJ2-2; abundance: NA; v_gene: TRBV3-1/TRBV3-2; CDR3aa: CASSVADNAGELFF; CDR3nt: TGTGCCAGCAGCGTGGCAGACAACGCCGGGGAGCTGTTTTTT
d_gene: TRBD1; j_gene: TRBJ2-7; abundance: NA; v_gene: TRBV25-1; CDR3aa: CASRAGQGGEQYF; CDR3nt: TGTGCCAGCAGGGCGGGACAGGGGGGGGAGCAGTACTTC
d_gene: TRBD1; j_gene: TRBJ2-1; abundance: NA; v_gene: TRBV27; CDR3aa: CASSLVAGGMSSYNEQFF; CDR3nt: TGTGCCAGCAGTTTAGTCGCAGGGGGTATGAGCTCCTACAATGAGCAGTTCTTC
d_gene: NA; j_gene: TRBJ1-4; abundance: NA; v_gene: TRBV2; CDR3aa: CASTRAGYPSTNEKLFF; CDR3nt: TGTGCCAGCACCCGAGCAGGGTACCCCTCAACTAATGAAAAACTGTTTTTT
d_gene: TRBD2; j_gene: TRBJ2-1; abundance: few; v_gene: TRBV6-5; CDR3aa: CASGGEYDNEQFF; CDR3nt: TGTGCCAGCGGGGGGGAATATGACAATGAGCAGTTCTTC
d_gene: NA; j_gene: TRBJ2-7; abundance: NA; v_gene: TRBV27; CDR3aa: CASRQGTAPYEQYF; CDR3nt: TGTGCCAGCAGACAAGGGACTGCCCCCTACGAGCAGTACTTC